What follows are 5 T cell receptor beta chains derived from one specimen sequenced in a study of T cells expressing NK-cell markers. TCRdb re-called the 5' RACE reads and catalogs CDR3 proteins one per entry, DNA excluded. This sample's table has about 460,000 distinct CDR3 sequences. Sequenced sample: blood T cells: a sorted CD56 or NKG2C T cell subset, CD4+ or CD8+ T cells, or bulk PBMC T cells (not recorded which). These TCRs come from a woman aged 50 to 60 in good health.

This chain joins TRBV2 and TRBJ2-1; the D call of TRBD2 rests on TCRdb alone, since no DNA is present to check it. The CDR3 consists of 12 residues. Germline V gene sequence: CDR1 SNHLY, CDR2 FYNNEI. The CDR3 protein is CASGLLGDEQFF.

This chain links TRBV5-6 with TRBJ2-1; TCRdb's D gene call, TRBD1, goes unchecked for lack of DNA. Germline V gene lookup returns CDR1 SGHDT and CDR2 YYEEEE. The CDR3 is 14 residues long. The CDR3 loop reads CASSLGGAANEQFF.

The chain employs TRBV11-2 and TRBJ2-1; TCRdb's D call of TRBD2 is untestable without DNA. Germline V lookup: CDR1 SGHAT, CDR2 FQNNGV. This CDR3 spans 16 amino acids. The CDR3 here is CASSLGERGFYNEQFF.

This sequence joins TRBV7-9 and TRBJ1-4; the D call from TCRdb, TRBD1, cannot be confirmed without DNA. This CDR3 contains 15 residues. Germline assignment: CDR1 SEHNR and CDR2 FQNEAQ (reference sequence). CDR3 residues: CATTIDRMVNEKLFF.

This sequence joins TRBV20-1 and TRBJ2-1. There are 14 residues in the CDR3. Germline loops: CDR1 DFQATT, CDR2 SNEGSKA (reference sequence). This CDR3 is CSARQQPKNNEQFF.